Listed here are 10 T cell receptor beta chains from one sample, sequenced in a study of CD8+CD57+ T cells in acquired aplastic anemia. The TCR beta profiling, which covered VDJ combination and CDR3 sequence, was carried out using genomic DNA as the template. MiXCR, run by TCRdb on the reads, gives a single entry per CDR3 protein. The repertoire consists of fewer than 250,000 distinct CDR3 sequences, with roughly half occurring once and the leading ten covering approximately 7.8%. Sequencing involved patients with CD8+CD57+ cell expansion previously shown by flow cytometry. Input material: sorted CD4+, CD8+, or CD8+CD57+ T cells (not recorded which) from PBMCs. These receptors originate from a human donor with aplastic anemia.

The genes are TRBV5-1 and TRBJ1-4, with 8 bases aligning to TRBD1. V gave up 7 bases and J gave up 4 bases; unmatched junction bases: 6. Germline assignment: CDR1 SGHRS and CDR2 YFSETQ. The CDR3 has 14 residues. Here the CDR3 reads CASGTGQVNEKLFF. In DNA form, the CDR3 reads TGCGCCAGCGGTACGGGACAGGTTAATGAAAAACTGTTTTTT. Full variable domain (rest looked up from reference TRBV5-1 and TRBJ1-4): KAGVTQTPRYLIKTRGQQVTLSCSPISGHRSVSWYQQTPGQGLQFLFEYFSETQRNKGNFPGRFSGRQFSNSRSEMNVSTLELGDSALYLCASGTGQVNEKLFFGSGTQLSVL.

This clonotype has more than one count but fewer than ten. The chain links TRBV11-2 to TRBJ2-7, with no clear D. In germline, CDR1 is SGHAT, CDR2 FQNNGV. V lost 1 base to trimming and J lost 3 bases, with 13 bases between them. CDR3 length equals 15 residues. The CDR3 DNA sequence: TGTGCCAGCAGCTTAGGTGGAGAGAAGATCTACGAGCAGTACTTC. Translation: CASSLGGEKIYEQYF.

Concerning this clonotype: Being one base from a much bigger clone, this may be a read error. The chain recombines TRBV12-3 or TRBV12-4 with TRBJ2-7; D is undetermined. CDR3 length: 13 residues. The CDR3 protein is CVSSLSAVYEQYF. Here the CDR3 DNA reads TGTGTCAGCAGTTTATCCGCCGTGTACGAGCAGTACTTC.

This clonotype was counted many times. This chain connects TRBV10-3 to TRBJ1-2, with no clear D. The V end lost 8 bases, the J end lost 8 bases, and 12 bases lay between the germline ends. The germline gives CDR1 ENHRY, CDR2 SYGVKD. This CDR3 region has 11 residues. The CDR3 nucleotides read TGTGCCATCGCGTCTTTCTGGGGCTACACCTTC. Translating it yields CAIASFWGYTF.

V and J are TRBV5-4 and TRBJ1-1; 8 bases are shared with TRBD1. V lost 4 bases, J lost 4 bases, and 6 bases stayed unmatched. This CDR3 region has 14 residues. CDR1 and CDR2 from the germline V gene are SGHNT and YYREEE (reference sequence). In DNA, the CDR3 is TGTGCCAGCAGCCAACAGGGGGGTTCCACTGAAGCTTTCTTT. The encoded protein is CASSQQGGSTEAFF.

This clonotype was recorded many times. The V and J genes are TRBV5-1 and TRBJ2-7; 9 nucleotides match TRBD2. The germline CDR1 and CDR2 sequences are SGHRS and YFSETQ. CDR3 length: 16 amino acids. V shed 0 bases, J shed 4 bases, and the junction held 8 bases outside the gene matches. The CDR3 sequence: CASSLAGSGRGYEQYF. For the CDR3, the DNA is TGCGCCAGCAGCTTGGCGGGTAGCGGGAGAGGGTACGAGCAGTACTTC.

This clonotype was picked up a small number of times. One junction end disagrees with the germline gene, perhaps due to a read error. This chain joins TRBV29-1 and TRBJ2-1; no clear D. The CDR3 sequence is 15 residues long. CDR1 SQVTM and CDR2 ANQGSEA come from the germline V gene. CDR3 loop: CASSIPGHKFGEQFF. DNA of the CDR3: TGTGCCAGCTCAATTCCGGGCCACAAGTTCGGTGAGCAGTTCTTC.

Ten or more counts support this clonotype. The chain joins TRBV9 to TRBJ1-2; maybe TRBD1 (6 bases). V gave up 3 bases and J gave up 0 bases, with 12 bases separating them. Germline CDR1 reads SGDLS; CDR2 reads YYNGEE. The CDR3 spans 15 residues. The CDR3 DNA is TGTGCCAGCAGCGGGACAGTGACGTCTAACTATGGCTACACCTTC. Protein sequence: CASSGTVTSNYGYTF.

Turning to this clonotype: The junction does not match germline at one end; this may be a read error. The chain couples TRBV28 to TRBJ2-2; D assignment may be TRBD1 or TRBD2 (5 bases each). The CDR3 has 12 amino acids. Germline V gene lookup returns CDR1 MDHEN and CDR2 SYDVKM. CDR3 nucleotides: TGTGCCAGCCAAATCGTGCGAGGGGAGCTGTCTTTT. It encodes CASQIVRGELSF.

The CDR3 reads CSASWRRSGNTIYF. CDR3 bases: TGCAGTGCCAGCTGGCGGCGCTCTGGAAACACCATATATTTT. V is TRBV20-1 and J is TRBJ1-3; D is ambiguous. Germline CDR1 DFQATT, CDR2 SNEGSKA (reference sequence). The CDR3 has 14 amino acids. Deletions cut 6 bases from V and 0 bases from J, with 12 bases between.